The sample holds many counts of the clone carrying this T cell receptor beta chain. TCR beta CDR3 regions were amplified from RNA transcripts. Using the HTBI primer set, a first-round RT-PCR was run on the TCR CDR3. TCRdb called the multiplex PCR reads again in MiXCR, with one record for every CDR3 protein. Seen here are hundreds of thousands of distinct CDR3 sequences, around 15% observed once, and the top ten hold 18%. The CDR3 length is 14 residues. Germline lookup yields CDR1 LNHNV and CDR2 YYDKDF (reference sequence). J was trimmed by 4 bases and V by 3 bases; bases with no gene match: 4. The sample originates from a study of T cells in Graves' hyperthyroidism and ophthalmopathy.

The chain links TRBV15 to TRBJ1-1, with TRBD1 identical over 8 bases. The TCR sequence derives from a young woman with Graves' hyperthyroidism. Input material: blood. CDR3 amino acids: CATSRTGVTTEAFF. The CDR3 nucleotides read TGTGCCACCAGCAGGACAGGGGTTACCACTGAAGCTTTCTTT. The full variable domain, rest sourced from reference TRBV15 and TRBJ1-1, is DAMVIQNPRYQVTQFGKPVTLSCSQTLNHNVMYWYQQKSSQAPKLLFHYYDKDFNNEADTPDNFQSRRPNTSFCFLDIRSPGLGDTAMYLCATSRTGVTTEAFFGQGTRLTVV.